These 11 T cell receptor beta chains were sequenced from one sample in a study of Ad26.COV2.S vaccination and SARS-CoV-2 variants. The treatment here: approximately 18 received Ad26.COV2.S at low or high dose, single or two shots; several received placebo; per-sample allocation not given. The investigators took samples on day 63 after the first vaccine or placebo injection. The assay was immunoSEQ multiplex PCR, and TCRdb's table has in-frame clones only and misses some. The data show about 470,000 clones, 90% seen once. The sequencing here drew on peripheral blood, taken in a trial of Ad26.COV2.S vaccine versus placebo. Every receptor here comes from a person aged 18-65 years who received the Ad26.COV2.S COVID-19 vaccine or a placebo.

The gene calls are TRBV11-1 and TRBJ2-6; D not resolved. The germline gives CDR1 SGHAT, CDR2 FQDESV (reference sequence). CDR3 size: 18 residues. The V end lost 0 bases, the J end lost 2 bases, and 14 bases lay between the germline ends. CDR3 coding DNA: TGTGCCAGCAGCTTAGCGGTTCCTCTCCGGGCTGGGGCCAACGTCCTGACTTTC. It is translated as CASSLAVPLRAGANVLTF.

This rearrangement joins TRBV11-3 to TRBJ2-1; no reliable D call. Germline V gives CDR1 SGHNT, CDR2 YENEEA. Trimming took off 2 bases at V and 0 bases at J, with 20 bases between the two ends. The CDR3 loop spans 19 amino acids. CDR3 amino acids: CASSLSQFYLPSSYNEQFF. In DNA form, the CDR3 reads TGTGCCAGCAGCTTATCTCAGTTCTATCTCCCGAGCTCCTACAATGAGCAGTTCTTC.

CDR3 amino acids: CASSPTRQGAVYGYTF. Written as DNA, the CDR3 is TGTGCCAGCAGTCCCACCCGACAGGGGGCTGTCTATGGCTACACCTTC. The chain is built from TRBV27 and TRBJ1-2; 10 bases fit TRBD1. Germline V gene sequence: CDR1 MNHEY, CDR2 SMNVEV (reference sequence). This CDR3 has 16 amino acids. V trimming: 5 bases; J trimming: 4 bases; junction bases outside the gene matches: 10.

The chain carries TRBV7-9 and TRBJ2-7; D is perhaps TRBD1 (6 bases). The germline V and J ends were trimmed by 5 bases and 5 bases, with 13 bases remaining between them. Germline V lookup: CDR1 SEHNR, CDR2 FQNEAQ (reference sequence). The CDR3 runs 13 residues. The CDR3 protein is CASSPERGNEQYF. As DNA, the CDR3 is TGTGCCAGCAGCCCCGAGAGGGGGAACGAGCAGTACTTC.

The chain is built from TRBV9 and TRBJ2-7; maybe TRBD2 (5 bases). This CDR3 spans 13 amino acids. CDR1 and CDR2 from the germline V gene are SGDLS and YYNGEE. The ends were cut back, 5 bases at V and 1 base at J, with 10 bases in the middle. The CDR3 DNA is TGTGCCAGCAGGAAGACTATATCCTACGAGCAGTACTTC. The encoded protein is CASRKTISYEQYF.

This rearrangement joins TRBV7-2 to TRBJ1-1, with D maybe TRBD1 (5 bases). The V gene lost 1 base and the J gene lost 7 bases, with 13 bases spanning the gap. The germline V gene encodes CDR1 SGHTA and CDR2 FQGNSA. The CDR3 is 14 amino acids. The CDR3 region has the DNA TGTGCCAGCAGCTTAGATGCTCTTGACAGTGAAGCTTTCTTT. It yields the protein CASSLDALDSEAFF.

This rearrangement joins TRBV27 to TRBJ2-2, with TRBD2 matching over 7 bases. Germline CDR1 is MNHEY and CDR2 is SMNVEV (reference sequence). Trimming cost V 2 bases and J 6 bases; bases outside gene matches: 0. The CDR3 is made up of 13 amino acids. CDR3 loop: CASSLGLAGELFF. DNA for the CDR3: TGTGCCAGCAGTTTAGGACTAGCCGGGGAGCTGTTTTTT.

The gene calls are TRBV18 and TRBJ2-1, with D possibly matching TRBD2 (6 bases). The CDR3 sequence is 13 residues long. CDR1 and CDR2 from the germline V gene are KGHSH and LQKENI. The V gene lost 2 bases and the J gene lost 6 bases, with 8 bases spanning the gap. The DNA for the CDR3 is TGTGCCAGCTCACCAAATAGCGGCAATGAGCAGTTCTTC. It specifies CASSPNSGNEQFF.

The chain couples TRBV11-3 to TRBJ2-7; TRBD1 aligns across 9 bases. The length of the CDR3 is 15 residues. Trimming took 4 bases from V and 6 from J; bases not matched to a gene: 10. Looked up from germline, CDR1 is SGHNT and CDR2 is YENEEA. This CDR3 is CASSSRTTGGTEQYF. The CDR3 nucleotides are TGTGCCAGCAGCTCAAGGACGACAGGGGGGACCGAGCAGTACTTC. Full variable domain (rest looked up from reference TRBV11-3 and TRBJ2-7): EAGVVQSPRYKIIEKKQPVAFWCNPISGHNTLYWYLQNLGQGPELLIRYENEEAVDDSQLPKDRFSAERLKGVDSTLKIQPAELGDSAVYLCASSSRTTGGTEQYFGPGTRLTVT.

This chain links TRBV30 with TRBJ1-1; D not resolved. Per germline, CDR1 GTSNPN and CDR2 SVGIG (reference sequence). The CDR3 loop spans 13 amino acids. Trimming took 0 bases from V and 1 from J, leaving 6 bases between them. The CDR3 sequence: CAWSVAENTEAFF. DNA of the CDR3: TGTGCCTGGAGTGTAGCGGAGAACACTGAAGCTTTCTTT.

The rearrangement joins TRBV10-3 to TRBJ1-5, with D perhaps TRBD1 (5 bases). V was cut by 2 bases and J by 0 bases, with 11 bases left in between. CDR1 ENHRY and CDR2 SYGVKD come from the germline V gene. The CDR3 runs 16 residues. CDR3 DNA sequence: TGTGCCATCAGTGAGGCGACGCAGGGTAGCAATCAGCCCCAGCATTTT. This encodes CAISEATQGSNQPQHF.